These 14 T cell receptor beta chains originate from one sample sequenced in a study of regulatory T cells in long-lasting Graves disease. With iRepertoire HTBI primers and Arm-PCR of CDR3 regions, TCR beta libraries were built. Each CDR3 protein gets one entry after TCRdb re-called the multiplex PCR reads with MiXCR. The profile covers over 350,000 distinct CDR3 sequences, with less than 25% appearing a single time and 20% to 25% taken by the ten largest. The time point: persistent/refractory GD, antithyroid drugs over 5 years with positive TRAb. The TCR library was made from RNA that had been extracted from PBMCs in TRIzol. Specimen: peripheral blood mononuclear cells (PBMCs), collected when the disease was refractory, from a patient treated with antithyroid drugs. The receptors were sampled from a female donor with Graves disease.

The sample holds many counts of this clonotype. This CDR3 reads CASSLQGRIRSPLHF. CDR3 bases: TGTGCCAGCAGTCTACAGGGACGGATACGTTCACCCCTCCACTTT. The chain joins TRBV6-1 to TRBJ1-6; a possible D gene is TRBD1 (6 bases). Looked up from germline, CDR1 is MNHNS and CDR2 is SASEGT. The CDR3 covers 15 residues. The germline V and J ends were trimmed by 5 bases and 9 bases, with 17 bases remaining between them.

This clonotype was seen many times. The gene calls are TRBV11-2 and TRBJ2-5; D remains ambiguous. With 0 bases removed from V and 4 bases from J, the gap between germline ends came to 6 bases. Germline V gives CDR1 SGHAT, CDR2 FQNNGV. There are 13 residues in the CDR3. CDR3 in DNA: TGTGCCAGCAGCTTAGAGCCGGCAGAGACCCAGTACTTC. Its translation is CASSLEPAETQYF.

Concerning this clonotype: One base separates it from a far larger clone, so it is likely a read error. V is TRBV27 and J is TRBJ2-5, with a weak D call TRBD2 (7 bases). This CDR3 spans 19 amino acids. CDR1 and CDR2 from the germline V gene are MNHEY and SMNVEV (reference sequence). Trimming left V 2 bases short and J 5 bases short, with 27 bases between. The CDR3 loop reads CASSLGEGDASPPPETQYF. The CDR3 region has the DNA TGTGCCAGCAGTTTAGGGGAGGGGGACGCCAGCCCCCCACCGGAGACCCAGTACTTC.

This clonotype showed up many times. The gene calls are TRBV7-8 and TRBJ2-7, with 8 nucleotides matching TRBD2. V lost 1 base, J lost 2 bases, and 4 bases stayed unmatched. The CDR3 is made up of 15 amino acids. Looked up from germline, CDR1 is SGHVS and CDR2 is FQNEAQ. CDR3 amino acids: CASSLVLAGTYEQYF. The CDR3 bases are TGTGCCAGCAGCTTAGTCCTAGCGGGCACCTACGAGCAGTACTTC.

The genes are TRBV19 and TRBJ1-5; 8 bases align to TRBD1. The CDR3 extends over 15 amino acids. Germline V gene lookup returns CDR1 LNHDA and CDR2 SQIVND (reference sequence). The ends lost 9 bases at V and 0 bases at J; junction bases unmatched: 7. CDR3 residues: CASETGAYSNQPQHF. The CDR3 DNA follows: TGTGCCAGCGAGACAGGGGCGTATAGCAATCAGCCCCAGCATTTT.

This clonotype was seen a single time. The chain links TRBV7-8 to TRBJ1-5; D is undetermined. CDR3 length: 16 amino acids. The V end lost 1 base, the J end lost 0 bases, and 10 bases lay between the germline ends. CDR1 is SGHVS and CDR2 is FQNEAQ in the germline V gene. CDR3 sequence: CASSLGSDYSNQPQHF. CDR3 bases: TGTGCCAGCAGCTTAGGGTCGGATTATAGCAATCAGCCCCAGCATTTT.

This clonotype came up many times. As DNA, the CDR3 is TGCAGTGCCTCTCTAGCCTCGGAGTACGAGCAGTACTTC. It is translated as CSASLASEYEQYF. The gene calls are TRBV20-1 and TRBJ2-7; tentative D call: TRBD2 (5 bases). The CDR3 covers 13 residues. V was shortened by 6 bases and J by 4 bases, with 16 bases between the two germline ends. In germline, CDR1 is DFQATT, CDR2 SNEGSKA (reference sequence).

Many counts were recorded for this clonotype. The CDR3 DNA sequence: TGTGCCAGCAGTCAGGCGGACACCGGGGAGCTGTTTTTT. Its translation: CASSQADTGELFF. This chain uses TRBV6-1 with TRBJ2-2; D gene unclear. Trimming cost V 5 bases and J 3 bases, with 7 bases left between them. The CDR3 runs to 13 residues. CDR1 is MNHNS, CDR2 SASEGT, per germline.

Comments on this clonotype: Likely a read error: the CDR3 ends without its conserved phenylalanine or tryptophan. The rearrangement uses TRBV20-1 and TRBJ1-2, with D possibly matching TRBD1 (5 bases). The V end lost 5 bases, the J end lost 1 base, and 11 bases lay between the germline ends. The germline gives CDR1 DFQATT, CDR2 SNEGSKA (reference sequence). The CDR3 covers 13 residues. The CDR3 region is CSAHRGFNYGYTS. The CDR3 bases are TGCAGTGCTCACCGGGGCTTTAACTATGGCTACACCTCC.

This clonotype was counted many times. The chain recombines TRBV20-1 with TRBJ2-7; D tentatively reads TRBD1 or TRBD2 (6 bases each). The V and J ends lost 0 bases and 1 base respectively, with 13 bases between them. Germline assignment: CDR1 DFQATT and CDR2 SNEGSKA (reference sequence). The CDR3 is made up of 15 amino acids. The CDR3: CSARERGVGSYEQYF. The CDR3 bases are TGCAGTGCTAGAGAGAGGGGGGTGGGTTCCTACGAGCAGTACTTC.

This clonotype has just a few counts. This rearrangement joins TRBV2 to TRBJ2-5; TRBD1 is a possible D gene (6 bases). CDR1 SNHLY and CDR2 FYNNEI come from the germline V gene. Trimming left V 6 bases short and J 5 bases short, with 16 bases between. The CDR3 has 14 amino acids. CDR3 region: CASRSQQGRETQYF. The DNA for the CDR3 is TGTGCCAGCAGATCCCAACAGGGCAGGGAGACCCAGTACTTC. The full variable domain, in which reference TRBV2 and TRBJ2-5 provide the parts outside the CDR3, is EPEVTQTPSHQVTQMGQEVILRCVPISNHLYFYWYRQILGQKVEFLVSFYNNEISEKSEIFDDQFSVERPDGSNFTLKIRSTKLEDSAMYFCASRSQQGRETQYFGPGTRLLVL.

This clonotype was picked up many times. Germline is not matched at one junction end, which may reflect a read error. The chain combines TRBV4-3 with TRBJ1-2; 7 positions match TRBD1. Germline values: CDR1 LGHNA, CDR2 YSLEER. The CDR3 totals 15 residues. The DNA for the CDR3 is TGTGCCAGCAGCCAAGATCCAGGGGGAAGCTATGGCTACACCTTC. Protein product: CASSQDPGGSYGYTF.

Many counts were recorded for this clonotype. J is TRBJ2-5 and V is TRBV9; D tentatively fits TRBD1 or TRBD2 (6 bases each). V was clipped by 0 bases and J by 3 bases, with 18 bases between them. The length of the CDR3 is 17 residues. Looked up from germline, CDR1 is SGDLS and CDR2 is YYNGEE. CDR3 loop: CASSVDPGGLMKETQYF. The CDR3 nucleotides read TGTGCCAGCAGCGTAGACCCTGGGGGGCTGATGAAAGAGACCCAGTACTTC.

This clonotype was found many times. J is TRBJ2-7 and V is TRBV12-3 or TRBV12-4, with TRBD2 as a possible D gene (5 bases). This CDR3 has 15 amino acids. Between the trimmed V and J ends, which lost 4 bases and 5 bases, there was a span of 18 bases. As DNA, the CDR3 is TGTGCCAGCAGTTCGGGTAGGAGGATGATCCACGAGCAGTACTTC. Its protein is CASSSGRRMIHEQYF.